The 17 T cell receptor beta chains presented below share a single source sample, sequenced in a study of monozygotic twins with inflammatory bowel disease. TCRdb reanalyzed the 5' RACE reads, giving one entry per CDR3 protein sequence and no DNA. This sample's table reports approximately 420,000 distinct CDR3 sequences. Sequencing was carried out using blood. The origin of the receptors is a human donor with ulcerative colitis or Crohn's disease, or a healthy co-twin of an affected twin (not recorded which).

CDR3 in amino acids: CASSQGSAPTDTQYF. This chain joins TRBV4-2 and TRBJ2-3. The CDR3 length is 15 residues. From germline, CDR1 is LGHNA and CDR2 YNFKEQ.

The rearrangement links TRBV5-1 to TRBJ2-1; the D call from TCRdb, TRBD2, cannot be confirmed without DNA. Germline V gives CDR1 SGHRS, CDR2 YFSETQ. The CDR3 is 18 residues long. The CDR3: CASSLAPSSGGKGNEQFF.

The rearrangement links TRBV5-6 to TRBJ2-3; the TRBD1 assignment by TCRdb is unverifiable without DNA. The germline V gene encodes CDR1 SGHDT and CDR2 YYEEEE. This CDR3 has 15 residues. CDR3 sequence: CASSAAGRGTDTQYF.

The V call is TRBV7-3, the J call TRBJ2-7; TCRdb calls TRBD2, which cannot be checked without DNA. Per germline, CDR1 SGHTA and CDR2 FQGTGA. This CDR3 is built from 14 residues. The CDR3 sequence is CASSSGLAGDEQYF.

This chain uses TRBV20-1 with TRBJ1-1. Germline V gives CDR1 DFQATT, CDR2 SNEGSKA (reference sequence). This CDR3 contains 14 residues. The CDR3 region is CSALGPAGYTEAFF.

The genes are TRBV20-1 and TRBJ2-3; lacking DNA, the TRBD2 call made by TCRdb goes unchecked. In germline, CDR1 is DFQATT, CDR2 SNEGSKA (reference sequence). This CDR3 spans 15 amino acids. The CDR3 region is CSAISGRALGDTQYF.

The chain employs TRBV28 and TRBJ1-2. The CDR3 has 15 amino acids. CDR1 and CDR2 from the germline V gene are MDHEN and SYDVKM. CDR3 sequence: CASSSYGTSSGGYTF.

The rearrangement joins TRBV6-1 to TRBJ1-5; TCRdb calls TRBD1, which cannot be checked without DNA. Germline V lookup: CDR1 MNHNS, CDR2 SASEGT. The CDR3 is 14 amino acids. CDR3 sequence: CASSPQGHNQPQHF.

The chain links TRBV27 to TRBJ2-1. The length of the CDR3 is 12 residues. Germline values: CDR1 MNHEY, CDR2 SMNVEV (reference sequence). CDR3 in amino acids: CASSFLGGEQFF.

The V and J genes are TRBV6-6 and TRBJ2-4. The V gene's germline CDR1 is MNHNY and CDR2 SVGAGI (reference sequence). The CDR3 runs 13 residues. CDR3 loop: CASRREPANIQYF.

The chain combines TRBV5-1 with TRBJ1-5. The CDR3 sequence is 14 residues long. Germline V gene data show CDR1 as SGHRS and CDR2 as YFSETQ. The CDR3 sequence: CASSPDGRNQPQHF. Supplemented by reference TRBV5-1 and TRBJ1-5, the full variable domain reads KAGVTQTPRYLIKTRGQQVTLSCSPISGHRSVSWYQQTPGQGLQFLFEYFSETQRNKGNFPGRFSGRQFSNSRSEMNVSTLELGDSALYLCASSPDGRNQPQHFGDGTRLSIL.

The CDR3 reads CASSPIPDRGQETQYF. The gene calls are TRBV18 and TRBJ2-5; the D call from TCRdb, TRBD1, cannot be confirmed without DNA. Per germline, CDR1 KGHSH and CDR2 LQKENI. This CDR3 is 16 amino acids long.

This chain joins TRBV6-2 or TRBV6-3 and TRBJ2-1; TCRdb's assignment of TRBD2 cannot be checked, as there is no DNA. Germline V gene sequence: CDR1 MNHEY, CDR2 SVGEGT. CDR3 size: 17 residues. The CDR3 sequence is CASSPHGLADSYNEQFF.

J is TRBJ2-7 and V is TRBV6-2 or TRBV6-3. The CDR3 is made up of 14 amino acids. Germline values: CDR1 MNHEY, CDR2 SVGEGT. CDR3 protein: CASSYSTLLREQYF.

CDR3: CSAATGTSVHNEQFF. This chain uses TRBV20-1 with TRBJ2-1; TCRdb lists TRBD2, though no DNA is available to test this call. The CDR3 is 15 amino acids. Germline V lookup: CDR1 DFQATT, CDR2 SNEGSKA (reference sequence).

This sequence joins TRBV18 and TRBJ2-1; TCRdb lists TRBD2, though no DNA is available to test this call. The germline gives CDR1 KGHSH, CDR2 LQKENI. The CDR3 consists of 14 residues. The CDR3 loop is CASSPGTRTGEQFF.

The V call is TRBV11-1, the J call TRBJ2-3; TCRdb proposes TRBD1, but this gene call is untestable without DNA. Per germline, CDR1 SGHAT and CDR2 FQDESV (reference sequence). There are 17 residues in the CDR3. The CDR3 sequence is CASSLGKQGNDTDTQYF.